There are many counts of the clone carrying this TCR beta chain. Its antigen is not identified. Investigators reverse transcribed all isolated RNA, so they sequenced expressed TCRB transcripts. Assay used: immunoSEQ multiplex PCR; TCRdb lists only in-frame clones, some missing. The sample has about 370,000 clones; over 9% are singletons. This record belongs to a study of beta chain features in type 1 diabetes. The wider study: Healthy donors and patients showed comparable age, gender and cell yields. All samples yielded around 98,000,000 examined sorted cells.

Germline CDR1 and CDR2: SGHAT and FQNNGV. Trimming left V 1 base short and J 5 bases short, with 8 bases between. This CDR3 is 14 amino acids long. The study's findings and limits: Type 1 diabetes patients had moderately but significantly shorter TCRB CDR3s in all four CD4+ subsets. Sampled from patients, naive, central memory and Treg TCRB repertoires appeared more similar than those sampled from healthy donors.

Sequencing was done on a sample of central memory CD4+ T cells from blood. The V and J genes are TRBV11-2 and TRBJ2-2; D call uncertain. The receptor was isolated from a man aged 25 to 40 with type 1 diabetes. The CDR3 protein is CASSLVHTTGELFF. In DNA, the CDR3 is TGTGCCAGCAGCTTAGTGCATACTACCGGGGAGCTGTTTTTT.